What follows describes a single T cell receptor beta chain. Its antigen is unidentified. A read error may produce the germline difference seen at one junction end. These data originate in a study of CD8+CD57+ T cells in acquired aplastic anemia. Study results and caveats: Patients and healthy controls showed no significant CD8+ Simpson's diversity difference. Patients had around 30 CD8+ CDR3 sequences in common with controls (the shared set).

Investigators profiled TCR beta VDJ and CDR3 from genomic DNA template. TCRdb re-called the reads through MiXCR, storing one row per CDR3 protein. Of hundreds of thousands of distinct CDR3 sequences in the sample, roughly 82% are singletons; the top ten hold 40% to 55%. In patients chosen for sequencing, flow cytometry had shown CD8+CD57+ cell expansion. The study sampled blood from patients who had received no therapy. Germline V gene sequence: CDR1 SGHKS, CDR2 YYEKEE (reference sequence). CDR3 length: 16 amino acids. The TCR was taken from a human donor with aplastic anemia. The genes are TRBV5-5 and TRBJ1-1; D is ambiguous. The source material was sorted CD4+, CD8+, or CD8+CD57+ T cells (not recorded which) from PBMCs. CDR3 loop: CASSLETVPANTEAFF. CDR3 nucleotide sequence: TGCGCCAGCAGCCTAGAGACGGTCCCGGCCAACACTGAAGCTTTCTTT. Using reference TRBV5-5 and TRBJ1-1 for the parts outside the CDR3, the full variable domain is DAGVTQSPTHLIKTRGQQVTLRCSPISGHKSVSWYQQVLGQGPQFIFQYYEKEERGRGNFPDRFSARQFPNYSSELNVNALLLGDSALYLCASSLETVPANTEAFFGQGTRLTVV.